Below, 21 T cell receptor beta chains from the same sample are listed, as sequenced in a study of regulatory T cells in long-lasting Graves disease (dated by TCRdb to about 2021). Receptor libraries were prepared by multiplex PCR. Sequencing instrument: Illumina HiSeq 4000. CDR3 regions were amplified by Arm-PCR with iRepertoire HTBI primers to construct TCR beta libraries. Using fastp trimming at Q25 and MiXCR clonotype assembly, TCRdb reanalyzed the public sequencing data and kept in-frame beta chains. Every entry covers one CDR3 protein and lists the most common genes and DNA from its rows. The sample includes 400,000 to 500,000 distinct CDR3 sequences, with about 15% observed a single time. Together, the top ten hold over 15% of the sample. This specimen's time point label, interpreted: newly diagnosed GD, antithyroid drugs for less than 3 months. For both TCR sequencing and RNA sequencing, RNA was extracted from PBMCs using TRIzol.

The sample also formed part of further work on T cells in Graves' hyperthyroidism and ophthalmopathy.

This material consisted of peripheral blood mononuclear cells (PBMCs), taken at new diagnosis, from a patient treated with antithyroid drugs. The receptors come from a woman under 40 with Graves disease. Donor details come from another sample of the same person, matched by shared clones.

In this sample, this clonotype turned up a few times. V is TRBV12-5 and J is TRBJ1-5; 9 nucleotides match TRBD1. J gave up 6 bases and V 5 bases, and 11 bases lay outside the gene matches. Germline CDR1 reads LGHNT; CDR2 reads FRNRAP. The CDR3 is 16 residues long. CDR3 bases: TGTGCTAGTGGTCGGCTCCGGGACAGGGAGAGTCAGCCCCAGCATTTT. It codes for CASGRLRDRESQPQHF.

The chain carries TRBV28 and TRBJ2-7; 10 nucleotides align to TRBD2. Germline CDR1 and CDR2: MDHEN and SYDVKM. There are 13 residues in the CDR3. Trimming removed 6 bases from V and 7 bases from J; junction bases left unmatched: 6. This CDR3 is CASRSSGRREQYF. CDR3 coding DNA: TGTGCCAGCAGGAGTAGCGGGAGGCGGGAGCAGTACTTC.

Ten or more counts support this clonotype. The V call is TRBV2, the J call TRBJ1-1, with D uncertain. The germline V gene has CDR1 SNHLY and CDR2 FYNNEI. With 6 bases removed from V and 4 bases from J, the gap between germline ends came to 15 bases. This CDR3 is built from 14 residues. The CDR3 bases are TGTGCCAGCAGCGCAACACCGGCCGGCACTGAAGCTTTCTTT. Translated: CASSATPAGTEAFF. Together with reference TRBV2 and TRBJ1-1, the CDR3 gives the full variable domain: EPEVTQTPSHQVTQMGQEVILRCVPISNHLYFYWYRQILGQKVEFLVSFYNNEISEKSEIFDDQFSVERPDGSNFTLKIRSTKLEDSAMYFCASSATPAGTEAFFGQGTRLTVV.

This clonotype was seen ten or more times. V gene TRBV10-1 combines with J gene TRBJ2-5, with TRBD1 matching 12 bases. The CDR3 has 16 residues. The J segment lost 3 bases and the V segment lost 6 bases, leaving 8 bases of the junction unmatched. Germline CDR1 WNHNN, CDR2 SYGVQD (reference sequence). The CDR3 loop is CASSPTGTGGEETQYF. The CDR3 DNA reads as TGCGCCAGCAGCCCGACCGGGACAGGGGGCGAAGAGACCCAGTACTTC.

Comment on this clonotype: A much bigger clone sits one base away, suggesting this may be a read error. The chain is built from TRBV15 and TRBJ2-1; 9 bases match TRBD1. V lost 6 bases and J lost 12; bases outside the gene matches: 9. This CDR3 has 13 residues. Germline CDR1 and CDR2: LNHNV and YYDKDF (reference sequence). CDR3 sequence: CATSSDRGGGQFF. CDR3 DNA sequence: TGTGCCACCAGTTCGGACAGGGGTGGAGGGCAGTTCTTC. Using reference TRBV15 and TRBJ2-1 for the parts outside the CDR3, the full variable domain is DAMVIQNPRYQVTQFGKPVTLSCSQTLNHNVMYWYQQKSSQAPKLLFHYYDKDFNNEADTPDNFQSRRPNTSFCFLDIRSPGLGDTAMYLCATSSDRGGGQFFGPGTRLTVL.

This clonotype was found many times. CDR3 bases: TGTGCCAGCAGTGCCACTTCCGGGATACAGACCCTCGAGCAGTACTTC. Protein: CASSATSGIQTLEQYF. The V gene is TRBV28, the J gene TRBJ2-7; tentatively, D is TRBD2 (5 bases). V lost 5 bases and J 6 bases, leaving 23 bases between the germline ends. The CDR3 is made up of 16 amino acids. Germline CDR1 MDHEN, CDR2 SYDVKM.

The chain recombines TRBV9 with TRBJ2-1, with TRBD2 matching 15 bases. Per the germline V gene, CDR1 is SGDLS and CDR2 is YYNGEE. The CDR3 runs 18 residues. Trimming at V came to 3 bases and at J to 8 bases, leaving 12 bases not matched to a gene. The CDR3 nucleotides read TGTGCCAGCAGCGGAGCCACGGGACTAGCGGGAGGAGTCCATGAGCAGTTCTTC. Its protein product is CASSGATGLAGGVHEQFF.

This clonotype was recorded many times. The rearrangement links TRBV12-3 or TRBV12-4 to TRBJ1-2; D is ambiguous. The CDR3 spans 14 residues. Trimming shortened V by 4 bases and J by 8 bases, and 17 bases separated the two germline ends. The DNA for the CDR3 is TGTGCCAGCAGTTCCCTAAGAGGGTCCGGCGGCTACACCTTC. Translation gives CASSSLRGSGGYTF.

CDR3 residues: CASSSTTGLIGETQYF. The CDR3 DNA follows: TGTGCCAGCAGCTCCACGACAGGGCTTATTGGAGAGACCCAGTACTTC. The chain joins TRBV7-8 to TRBJ2-5, with 7 bases identical to TRBD1. V trimming: 4 bases; J trimming: 4 bases; junction bases outside the gene matches: 12. The V gene's germline CDR1 is SGHVS and CDR2 FQNEAQ. The CDR3 consists of 16 residues.

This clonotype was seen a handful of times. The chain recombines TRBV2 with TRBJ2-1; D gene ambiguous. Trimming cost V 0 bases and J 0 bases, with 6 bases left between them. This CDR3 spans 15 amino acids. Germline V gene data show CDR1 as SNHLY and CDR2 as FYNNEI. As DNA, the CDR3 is TGTGCCAGCAGTGAAGCACGAAACTCCTACAATGAGCAGTTCTTC. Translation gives CASSEARNSYNEQFF.

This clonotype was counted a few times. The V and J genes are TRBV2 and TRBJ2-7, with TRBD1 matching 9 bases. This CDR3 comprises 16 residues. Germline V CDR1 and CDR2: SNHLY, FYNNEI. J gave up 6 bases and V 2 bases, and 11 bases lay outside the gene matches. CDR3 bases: TGTGCCAGCAGTGAAAGGGGACAGGGTTCGGCCTTCGAGCAGTACTTC. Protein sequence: CASSERGQGSAFEQYF.

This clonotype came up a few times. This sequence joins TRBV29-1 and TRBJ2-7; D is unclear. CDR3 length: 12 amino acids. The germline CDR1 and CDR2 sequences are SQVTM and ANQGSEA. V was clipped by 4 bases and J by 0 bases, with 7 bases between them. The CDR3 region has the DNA TGCAGCGTTGTCGCCGCCTCCTACGAGCAGTACTTC. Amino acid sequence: CSVVAASYEQYF.

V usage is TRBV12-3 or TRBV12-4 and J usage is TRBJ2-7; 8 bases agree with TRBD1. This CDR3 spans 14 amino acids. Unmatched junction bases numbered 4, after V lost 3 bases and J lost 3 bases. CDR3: CASSFPDRDYEQYF. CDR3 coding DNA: TGTGCCAGCAGTTTTCCGGACAGGGACTACGAGCAGTACTTC.

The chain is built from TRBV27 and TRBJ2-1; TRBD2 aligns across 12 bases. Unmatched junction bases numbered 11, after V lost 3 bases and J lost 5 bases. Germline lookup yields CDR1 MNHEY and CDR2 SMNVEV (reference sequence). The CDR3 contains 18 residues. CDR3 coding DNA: TGTGCCAGCAGTTTGTCGTGGGCTAGCGGGAGGGCCGACAATGAGCAGTTCTTC. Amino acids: CASSLSWASGRADNEQFF.

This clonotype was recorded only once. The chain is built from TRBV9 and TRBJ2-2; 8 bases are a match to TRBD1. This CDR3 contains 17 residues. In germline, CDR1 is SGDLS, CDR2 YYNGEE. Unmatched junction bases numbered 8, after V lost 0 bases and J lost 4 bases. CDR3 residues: CASSVEGRTGPTGELFF. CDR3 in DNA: TGTGCCAGCAGCGTAGAAGGGAGGACAGGGCCCACCGGGGAGCTGTTTTTT.

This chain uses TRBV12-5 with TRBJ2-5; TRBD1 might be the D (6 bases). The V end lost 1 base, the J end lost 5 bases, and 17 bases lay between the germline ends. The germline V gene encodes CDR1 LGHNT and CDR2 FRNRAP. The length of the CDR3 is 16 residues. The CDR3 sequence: CASGLGTGSPEETQYF. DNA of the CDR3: TGTGCTAGTGGTTTGGGTACAGGGTCCCCAGAGGAGACCCAGTACTTC. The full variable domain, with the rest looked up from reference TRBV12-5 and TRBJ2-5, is DARVTQTPRHKVTEMGQEVTMRCQPILGHNTVFWYRQTMMQGLELLAYFRNRAPLDDSGMPKDRFSAEMPDATLATLKIQPSEPRDSAVYFCASGLGTGSPEETQYFGPGTRLLVL.

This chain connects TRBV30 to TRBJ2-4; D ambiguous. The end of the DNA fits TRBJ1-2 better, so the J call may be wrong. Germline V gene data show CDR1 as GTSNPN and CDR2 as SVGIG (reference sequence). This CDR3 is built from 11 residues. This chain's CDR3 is CAWRQFYGYTF. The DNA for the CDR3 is TGTGCCTGGAGGCAATTCTATGGCTACACCTTC.

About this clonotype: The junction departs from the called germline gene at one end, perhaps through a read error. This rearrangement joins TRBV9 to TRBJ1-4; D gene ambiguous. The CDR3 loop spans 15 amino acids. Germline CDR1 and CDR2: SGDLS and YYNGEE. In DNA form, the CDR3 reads TGTGCCAGCGGCGTAGGAGGGAGGGAGAGTGAAAAACTGTTTTTT. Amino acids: CASGVGGRESEKLFF.

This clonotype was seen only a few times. This CDR3 reads CASSFEPSLRLQETQYF. CDR3 in DNA: TGTGCCAGCAGTTTCGAGCCTAGCCTGAGGCTCCAAGAGACCCAGTACTTC. The chain employs TRBV28 and TRBJ2-5; tentative D call: TRBD2 (5 bases). The germline CDR1 and CDR2 sequences are MDHEN and SYDVKM. The V gene lost 3 bases and the J gene lost 1 base, with 18 bases spanning the gap. This CDR3 spans 17 amino acids.

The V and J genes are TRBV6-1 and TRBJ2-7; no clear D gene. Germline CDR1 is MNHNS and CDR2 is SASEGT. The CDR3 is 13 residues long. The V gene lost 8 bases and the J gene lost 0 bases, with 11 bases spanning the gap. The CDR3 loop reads CASAELTSYEQYF. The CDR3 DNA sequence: TGTGCCAGCGCAGAATTAACCTCCTACGAGCAGTACTTC.

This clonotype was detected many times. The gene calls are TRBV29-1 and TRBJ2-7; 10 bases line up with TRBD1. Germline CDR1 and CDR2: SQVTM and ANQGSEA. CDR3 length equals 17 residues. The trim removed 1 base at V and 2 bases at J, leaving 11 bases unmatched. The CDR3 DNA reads TGCAGCGTTGAAGCCCGCCCCGGACAGGGGGGAGCCTACGAGCAGTACTTC. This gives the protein CSVEARPGQGGAYEQYF.